The following is a T cell receptor (beta chain) sequence with its context. Its antigen remains unknown. Profiled with immunoSEQ multiplex PCR; TCRdb holds only in-frame clones, not every one. Found here are over 20,000 clones, under 95% of them singletons; the top ten hold about 0.3%. The data were taken from a study of monozygotic twins with cystic fibrosis. Study conclusions and caveats: J usage was most co-twin-similar in 8 of 16 pairs, V in 13. Low clonality (median roughly 0.009) suggested a mostly naive repertoire. Monozygotic CF twin pairs shared significantly more nucleotide-identical clonotypes than unrelated CF individuals did.

The material sequenced was blood. This sequence originates from a girl aged 2-10 years with cystic fibrosis.

Written as DNA, the CDR3 is TGTGCCAGTACCTTCGACAGGGGGCTAGGAGGCTACACCTTC. Residues: CASTFDRGLGGYTF. This rearrangement joins TRBV19 to TRBJ1-2; 10 bases fit TRBD1. The V gene end was trimmed by 7 bases and the J gene end by 8 bases; junction bases not matched to a gene: 10. The CDR3 consists of 14 residues. Germline values: CDR1 LNHDA, CDR2 SQIVND (reference sequence).